The rows below give T cell receptor beta chains drawn from one sample of a study of spatial heterogeneity in lung cancer. From the 5' RACE reads, TCRdb called clonotypes with MiXCR, one entry per CDR3 protein. Of around 87,000 distinct CDR3 sequences in the sample, roughly 12% were seen once. Source: PBMCs, taken at surgery. Receptor source: a male donor with early-stage non-small cell lung cancer. Each CDR3 is given with its conserved first and last residue. D genes are given only for firm matches. Size is stated for part of the rows, as once, few or many counts, or as a class when the clone is expanded.

D | size | J | V | CDR3 | DNA
NA | many | TRBJ2-7 | TRBV20-1 | CSARATAPYEQYF | TGCAGTGCTAGAGCGACAGCCCCCTACGAGCAGTACTTC
TRBD1 | NA | TRBJ2-7 | TRBV7-9 | CASMTTLQGTYEQYF | TGTGCCAGCATGACAACCTTACAGGGGACGTACGAGCAGTACTTC
NA | NA | TRBJ1-4 | TRBV11-2 | CASSRGRSNEKLFF | TGTGCCAGCAGTCGTGGGAGATCTAATGAAAAACTGTTTTTT
TRBD2 | few | TRBJ2-5 | TRBV28 | CASRPTSGQETQYF | TGTGCCAGCAGGCCGACTAGCGGTCAAGAGACCCAGTACTTC
TRBD1 | many | TRBJ1-4 | TRBV5-1 | CASSPGTANEKLFF | TGCGCCAGCAGCCCCGGGACAGCAAATGAAAAACTGTTTTTT
NA | NA | TRBJ2-2 | TRBV9 | CASSPRGLNTGELFF | TGTGCCAGCAGCCCGAGGGGACTGAACACCGGGGAGCTGTTTTTT
NA | many | TRBJ2-1 | TRBV11-2 | CASSDLGQRSYNEQFF | TGTGCCAGCAGCGACCTAGGACAGAGATCCTACAATGAGCAGTTCTTC
NA | few | TRBJ1-2 | TRBV7-2 | CASSSQSYGYTF | TGTGCCAGCAGCTCACAGAGCTATGGCTACACCTTC
NA | NA | TRBJ1-6 | TRBV6-5 | CASSYSDVGSSPLHF | TGTGCCAGCAGTTATTCGGACGTCGGAAGTTCACCCCTCCACTTT
NA | NA | TRBJ2-5 | TRBV18 | CASSPASYQETQYF | TGTGCCAGCTCACCGGCCAGCTACCAAGAGACCCAGTACTTC
TRBD1 | many | TRBJ2-7 | TRBV29-1 | CSVEVTGVGEQYF | TGCAGCGTCGAAGTGACAGGGGTTGGCGAGCAGTACTTC
NA | few | TRBJ2-3 | TRBV28 | CASTQPGDTQYF | TGTGCCAGCACCCAGCCCGGTGATACGCAGTATTTT
TRBD2 | NA | TRBJ2-3 | TRBV6-5 | CASRGTSGSGTDTQYF | TGTGCCAGCAGGGGGACTAGCGGGAGTGGCACAGATACGCAGTATTTT
NA | many | TRBJ1-4 | TRBV28 | CASSRIEKLFF | TGTGCCAGCAGTAGAATTGAAAAACTGTTTTTT
TRBD1 | many | TRBJ1-2 | TRBV6-2/TRBV6-3 | CASRGQSYGYTF | TGTGCCAGCAGGGGACAGAGCTATGGCTACACCTTC
NA | few | TRBJ2-7 | TRBV21-1 | CASSKNPGPYEQYF | TGTGCCAGCAGCAAGAACCCGGGTCCCTACGAGCAGTACTTC
TRBD1 | NA | TRBJ1-4 | TRBV7-2 | CASSPTGGHEKLFF | TGTGCCAGCAGCCCGACAGGGGGCCATGAAAAACTGTTTTTT
TRBD2 | once | TRBJ2-3 | TRBV25-1 | CASSVGRALSTDTQYF | TGTGCCAGCAGTGTCGGGAGGGCCCTCAGCACAGATACGCAGTATTTT
NA | NA | TRBJ1-1 | TRBV7-2 | CASSRVDAWEGAFF | TGTGCCAGCAGCCGGGTAGACGCCTGGGAGGGAGCTTTCTTT
NA | many | TRBJ1-5 | TRBV6-2/TRBV6-3 | CASSLIIGEQPQHF | TGTGCCAGCAGTTTGATAATTGGGGAGCAGCCCCAGCATTTT
NA | few | TRBJ2-7 | TRBV12-3/TRBV12-4 | CASSPRRYEQYF | TGTGCCAGCAGTCCCCGGCGTTACGAGCAGTACTTC
TRBD2 | NA | TRBJ2-1 | TRBV11-2 | CASSLGAGGGYNEQFF | TGTGCCAGCAGCTTAGGCGCTGGCGGGGGTTACAATGAGCAGTTCTTC
TRBD1 | few | TRBJ1-2 | TRBV20-1 | CSATTGADYGYTF | TGCAGTGCTACGACAGGGGCAGACTATGGCTACACCTTC
NA | many | TRBJ2-3 | TRBV9 | CASSSRSSTDTQYF | TGTGCCAGCAGCTCCCGCTCTAGCACAGATACGCAGTATTTT
NA | NA | TRBJ1-1 | TRBV7-9 | CASSLGSGVGTEAFF | TGTGCCAGCAGCTTAGGCTCGGGGGTTGGGACTGAAGCTTTCTTT
NA | few | TRBJ2-1 | TRBV28 | CASSPPDSKQFF | TGTGCCAGCAGTCCCCCGGACAGCAAGCAGTTCTTC
NA | NA | TRBJ2-1 | TRBV5-1 | CASSLPRDGEQFF | TGCGCCAGCAGCTTGCCTCGGGACGGTGAGCAGTTCTTC
NA | NA | TRBJ1-5 | TRBV6-2/TRBV6-3 | CASSPGGVGKPQHF | TGTGCCAGCAGCCCGGGGGGGGTCGGGAAGCCCCAGCATTTT
NA | NA | TRBJ1-5 | TRBV6-2/TRBV6-3 | CASSYAGRPQHF | TGTGCCAGCAGTTACGCCGGTCGGCCCCAGCATTTT
NA | NA | TRBJ2-7 | TRBV6-1 | CASSEMLSGLEYEQYF | TGTGCCAGCAGTGAAATGCTTTCGGGTTTGGAGTACGAGCAGTACTTC
NA | few | TRBJ2-5 | TRBV6-5 | CASSPGHLATQYF | TGTGCCAGCAGTCCTGGACACCTCGCCACCCAGTACTTC
NA | many | TRBJ2-7 | TRBV7-9 | CASSPDVNEQYF | TGTGCCAGCAGCCCGGACGTCAACGAGCAGTACTTC
NA | many | TRBJ2-2 | TRBV19 | CASIRGGTGELFF | TGTGCCAGTATCCGAGGAGGGACCGGGGAGCTGTTTTTT
NA | few | TRBJ2-1 | TRBV7-2 | CASSEWDGSSYNEQFF | TGTGCCAGCAGCGAATGGGACGGAAGCTCCTACAATGAGCAGTTCTTC
TRBD1 | NA | TRBJ2-7 | TRBV7-9 | CASSPGTGSLVGQYF | TGTGCCAGCAGCCCCGGGACAGGGTCTCTCGTGGGGCAGTACTTC
TRBD1 | many | TRBJ2-5 | TRBV9 | CASNEQGSGETQYF | TGTGCCAGCAACGAACAGGGGTCCGGAGAGACCCAGTACTTC
NA | few | TRBJ2-7 | TRBV20-1 | CSASQGLYEQYF | TGCAGTGCTAGTCAGGGACTCTACGAGCAGTACTTC
NA | many | TRBJ1-1 | TRBV12-3/TRBV12-4 | CASNRPGGQTEAFF | TGTGCCAGCAACCGACCCGGGGGGCAAACTGAAGCTTTCTTT
TRBD2 | many | TRBJ2-2 | TRBV6-2/TRBV6-3 | CASSYPTSGGAWGPTGELFF | TGTGCCAGCAGTTACCCAACTAGCGGGGGGGCCTGGGGCCCCACCGGGGAGCTGTTTTTT
NA | many | TRBJ2-7 | TRBV5-5 | CASSLGLYEQYF | TGTGCCAGCAGCTTGGGCCTTTACGAGCAGTACTTC
NA | NA | TRBJ2-2 | TRBV6-2/TRBV6-3 | CASSRDTTGELFF | TGTGCCAGCAGCCGGGATACCACCGGGGAGCTGTTTTTT
NA | few | TRBJ1-4 | TRBV7-9 | CASSLDTGQGEKLFF | TGTGCCAGCAGCTTAGATACAGGGCAAGGTGAAAAACTGTTTTTT
TRBD1 | NA | TRBJ2-7 | TRBV7-9 | CASSPQGEPSYEQYF | TGTGCCAGCAGCCCACAGGGGGAGCCCTCCTACGAGCAGTACTTC
TRBD2 | NA | TRBJ2-1 | TRBV5-3 | CARSLIASGAGNEQFF | TGTGCCAGAAGCTTGATCGCTAGCGGGGCGGGGAATGAGCAGTTCTTC
NA | few | TRBJ1-5 | TRBV24-1 | CATSDLSSYHF | TGTGCCACCAGTGATTTGTCCTCATACCATTTT
NA | NA | TRBJ2-5 | TRBV7-2 | CASSLPRGQGTQYF | TGTGCCAGCAGCTTACCCAGGGGCCAGGGTACCCAGTACTTC